The source of this TCR beta chain is a study of blood T cell repertoires in COVID-19. For the study at large: Donors in the United States, Italy and Spain gave samples during acute or convalescent COVID-19.

Clones were read by immunoSEQ multiplex PCR, and TCRdb kept only the in-frame ones, dropping some. The table includes roughly 190,000 clones, around 84% detected once. The trim removed 0 bases at V and 5 bases at J, leaving 1 base unmatched. The CDR3 is 13 amino acids. The germline V gene encodes CDR1 GTSNPN and CDR2 SVGIG (reference sequence). The rearrangement links TRBV30 to TRBJ1-5; 7 bases agree with TRBD1. This receptor was identified in a woman aged 70 to 79 with COVID-19, enrolled during active disease. Sequencing was carried out using peripheral blood. The CDR3 protein is CAWSVGGDQPQHF. The CDR3 DNA reads as TGTGCCTGGAGTGTAGGGGGCGATCAGCCCCAGCATTTT.